Below, one TCR beta chain is given with its context. This specimen belongs to a study of T cell changes during pregnancy in multiple sclerosis. The CDR3 length is 15 residues. V shed 6 bases and J 3 bases; nucleotides not matched to a gene: 11. The germline CDR1 and CDR2 sequences are SNHLY and FYNNEI. TCRdb's copy holds only in-frame clones and misses some; the assay was immunoSEQ multiplex PCR. The sample shows more than 95,000 clones, 92% of them seen only once. The chain is built from TRBV2 and TRBJ2-7; 7 bases map to TRBD1. Here the sequenced sample was peripheral blood, taken after pregnancy. The TCR was taken from a female donor with multiple sclerosis, enrolled in a pregnancy study. CDR3 bases: TGTGCCAGCAGGGAAATGGACAGGATTTTCTACGAGCAGTACTTC. It encodes CASREMDRIFYEQYF.